The next 7 T cell receptor beta chains were all read from a single sample in a study of T cells in Graves' hyperthyroidism and ophthalmopathy. RNA transcripts yielded amplified TCR beta CDR3 regions. First-round RT-PCR with HTBI primers amplified the TCR CDR3 region. TCRdb re-called the multiplex PCR reads with MiXCR, one entry per CDR3 protein. The sample has a few hundred thousand distinct CDR3 sequences; more than 15% are singletons. The specimen sequenced was blood. The receptors shown here come from a woman in her thirties or forties with Graves' ophthalmopathy.

The sample holds a few counts of this clonotype. The gene calls are TRBV7-9 and TRBJ2-4, with D perhaps TRBD1 (5 bases). This CDR3 comprises 18 residues. Germline V gene sequence: CDR1 SEHNR, CDR2 FQNEAQ (reference sequence). Trimming took 1 base from V and 0 from J, leaving 16 bases between them. CDR3 in amino acids: CASSLDAGPSIAKNIQYF. As DNA, the CDR3 is TGTGCCAGCAGCTTAGATGCAGGGCCCTCTATAGCCAAAAACATTCAGTACTTC.

The V and J genes are TRBV27 and TRBJ2-7; possible D gene TRBD1, 5 bases. Trimming pared 5 bases from V and 6 bases from J, leaving 17 bases between. The CDR3 is 14 amino acids. Germline V gene data show CDR1 as MNHEY and CDR2 as SMNVEV (reference sequence). The CDR3 bases are TGTGCCAGCAGTATTACCCCCTGGACAAGCGAGCAGTACTTC. It yields the protein CASSITPWTSEQYF.

On this clonotype itself: A read error may be the cause here, since a much bigger clone is one base away. This chain uses TRBV5-1 with TRBJ2-3; D remains ambiguous. The length of the CDR3 is 15 residues. Trimming stripped 5 bases from V and 0 bases from J, with 13 bases between. The germline V gene encodes CDR1 SGHRS and CDR2 YFSETQ. CDR3 nucleotides: TGCGCCAGCAGGGTCCTCCGAGGTAGCACAGATACGCAGTATTTT. It is translated as CASRVLRGSTDTQYF.

There are a few counts of this clonotype. The V and J genes are TRBV12-3 or TRBV12-4 and TRBJ1-6; 8 positions agree with TRBD1. The junction had 1 base not matched to a gene; V was cut back by 3 bases and J by 9 bases. CDR3 length: 13 residues. The CDR3 DNA follows: TGTGCCAGCAGTTTCGGACAGGGTTCACCCCTCCACTTT. This translates into CASSFGQGSPLHF.

This clonotype appeared a few times. This chain links TRBV12-3 or TRBV12-4 with TRBJ1-5; maybe TRBD1 (6 bases). Trimming removed 5 bases at V and 3 bases at J, with 14 bases between. The CDR3 extends over 15 amino acids. CDR3 sequence (DNA): TGTGCCAGCAGTCCCGAGACAGGTCTCAATCAGCCCCAGCATTTT. As protein: CASSPETGLNQPQHF.

The chain joins TRBV20-1 to TRBJ2-5; 12 nucleotides match TRBD2. The CDR3 has 17 amino acids. Trimming took 0 bases from V and 0 from J; bases not matched to a gene: 5. CDR1 DFQATT and CDR2 SNEGSKA come from the germline V gene (reference sequence). CDR3: CSARDATSGGYQETQYF. CDR3 bases: TGCAGTGCTAGAGATGCAACTAGCGGGGGGTACCAAGAGACCCAGTACTTC.

Many counts were recorded for this clonotype. The chain is built from TRBV28 and TRBJ1-1; D gene uncertain. V was cut by 4 bases and J by 2 bases, with 11 bases left in between. Germline CDR1 is MDHEN and CDR2 is SYDVKM. The CDR3 runs 14 residues. The CDR3 sequence: CASSSHYPNTEAFF. The CDR3 DNA follows: TGTGCCAGCAGTTCTCATTACCCCAACACTGAAGCTTTCTTT. Full variable domain (rest looked up from reference TRBV28 and TRBJ1-1): DVKVTQSSRYLVKRTGEKVFLECVQDMDHENMFWYRQDPGLGLRLIYFSYDVKMKEKGDIPEGYSVSREKKERFSLILESASTNQTSMYLCASSSHYPNTEAFFGQGTRLTVV.